This T cell receptor beta chain was profiled in a study of CD8 T cells in ankylosing spondylitis. The germline CDR1 and CDR2 sequences are SGHRS and YFSETQ. Trimming took off 0 bases at V and 1 base at J, with 17 bases between the two ends. The CDR3 length is 18 residues. TCRdb used MiXCR to reprocess the 5' RACE reads, holding one entry per CDR3 protein. The sample has over 200,000 distinct CDR3 sequences, roughly a tenth seen once. Points from the study as a whole: Significantly higher representation of disease-linked clones was reported for matched ankylosing spondylitis synovial fluid.

The table lists this clonotype with many counts. Its matching antigen is unknown. The source is a male donor with ankylosing spondylitis or in good health (not recorded which). V is TRBV5-1 and J is TRBJ2-1; possible D gene TRBD2, 5 bases. Input material: blood, either unsorted or a sorted T cell fraction (not recorded which). CDR3 DNA sequence: TGCGCCAGCAGCTTGGCCCGAGGCGAGGGAATATCCTACAATGAGCAGTTCTTC. Protein product: CASSLARGEGISYNEQFF.